This T cell receptor beta chain was found in a study of shared clonotypes between healthy human individuals. Study background: Aged 18 to 49, the donors were two women and a few men. CD4 naive and CD4 memory each took three plates per donor, while CD8 naive took two and CD8 memory one. The study, taken as a whole, reports: Naive subsets generally had larger estimated richness than memory subsets.

As concerns this clone: What it recognizes is unknown.

Replicate PCRs for sorted subsets used approximately 220 ng DNA; this equaled around 28,000 T cell genomes. Produced via immunoSEQ multiplex PCR; TCRdb's table is partial and in-frame only. The sample shows approximately 2.1 million clones, 85% to 95% of them seen only once. The sequencing sample was made of naive CD4+ T cells from PBMCs. Subset given: CD45RA+ positively selected. The TCR was taken from a man younger than 30 in good health. Some clones in this sample may be carry-over from other donors' samples.

CDR3 sequence: CATSRGGPRAYGYTF. CDR3 coding DNA: TGTGCCACCAGCAGAGGAGGCCCTAGGGCCTATGGCTACACCTTC. The chain recombines TRBV15 with TRBJ1-2; D unclear. CDR3 length: 15 residues. Between the trimmed V and J ends, which lost 1 base and 4 bases, there was a span of 13 bases. Per the germline V gene, CDR1 is LNHNV and CDR2 is YYDKDF (reference sequence).